This T cell receptor beta chain was observed in a study of radiotherapy plus CTLA-4 blockade in lung cancer. Study as a whole: Of the patients, 15% to 20% showed objective responses and around 34% attained disease control.

CDR3 length: 18 residues. V gave up 1 base and J gave up 2 bases; unmatched junction bases: 6. CDR1 and CDR2 from the germline V gene are LGHNA and YNFKEQ. Focal radiation with ipilimumab CTLA-4 blockade was given to patients with chemo-refractory metastatic non-small-cell lung cancer. Notes on this clone: Its antigen remains unidentified.

The method was immunoSEQ multiplex PCR; TCRdb's version includes in-frame clones alone and lacks a portion of them. The sample includes about 48,000 clones, approximately 85% of them seen just once. General study results and limits: In blood, tumor-derived TCR clones expanded after radiotherapy plus ipilimumab. Together with interferon-beta, which increased in serum after radiation, early dynamic changes in blood T cell clones were reportedly the best predictors of response.

The sample in question was peripheral blood, obtained from a patient treated with radiotherapy plus ipilimumab. The TCR originated in a human donor with non-small cell lung cancer who had stable disease on radiotherapy plus ipilimumab. The J gene is TRBJ2-3, the V gene TRBV4-2; 13 bases are shared with TRBD2. CDR3 DNA sequence: TGTGCCAGCAGCCAAGCCCTACTAGCGGGAGGGCCCACAGATACGCAGTATTTT. Translated: CASSQALLAGGPTDTQYF.